This TCR beta chain emerged from a study of shared clonotypes between healthy human individuals. The CDR3 sequence is 15 residues long. Looked up from germline, CDR1 is SGHVS and CDR2 is FQNEAQ. V dropped 6 bases and J dropped 7; count of bases not matched to a gene: 11. Once extracted for a subset, genomic DNA was divided evenly among several immunoSEQ plates. Profiled with immunoSEQ multiplex PCR; TCRdb holds only in-frame clones, not every one. Found here are approximately 530,000 clones, around 96% of them singletons; the top ten hold about 0.064%. The chain carries TRBV7-8 and TRBJ2-2; 7 bases are shared with TRBD2. The source material was naive CD4+ T cells sorted from blood. Subset noted: CD45RA+ positively selected. The TCR comes from a young woman in good health. CDR3 nucleotides: TGTGCCAGCAGTTCGGGACTATTGCTTGGCGGGGAGCTGTTTTTT. Encoded protein: CASSSGLLLGGELFF.